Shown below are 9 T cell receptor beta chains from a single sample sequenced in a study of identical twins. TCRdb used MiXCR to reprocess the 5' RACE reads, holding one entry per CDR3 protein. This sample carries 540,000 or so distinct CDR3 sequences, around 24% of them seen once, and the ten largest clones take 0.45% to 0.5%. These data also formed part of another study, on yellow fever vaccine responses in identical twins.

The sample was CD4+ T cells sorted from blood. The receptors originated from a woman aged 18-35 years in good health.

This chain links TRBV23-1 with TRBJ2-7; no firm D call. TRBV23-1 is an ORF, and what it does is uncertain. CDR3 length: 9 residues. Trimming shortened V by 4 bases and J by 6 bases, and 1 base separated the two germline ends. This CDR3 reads CASSLEQYV. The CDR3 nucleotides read TGCGCCAGCAGTCTCGAGCAGTACGTC.

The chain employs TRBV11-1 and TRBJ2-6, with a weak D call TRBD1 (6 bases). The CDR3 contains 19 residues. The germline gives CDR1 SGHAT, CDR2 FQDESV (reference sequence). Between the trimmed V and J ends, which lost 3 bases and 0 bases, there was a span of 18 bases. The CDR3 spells CASSFVKGQRTSGANVLTF. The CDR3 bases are TGTGCCAGCAGCTTTGTAAAGGGACAAAGAACCTCTGGGGCCAACGTCCTGACTTTC. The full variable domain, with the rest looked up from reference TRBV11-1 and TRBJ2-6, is EAEVAQSPRYKITEKSQAVAFWCDPISGHATLYWYRQILGQGPELLVQFQDESVVDDSQLPKDRFSAERLKGVDSTLKIQPAELGDSAMYLCASSFVKGQRTSGANVLTFGAGSRLTVL.

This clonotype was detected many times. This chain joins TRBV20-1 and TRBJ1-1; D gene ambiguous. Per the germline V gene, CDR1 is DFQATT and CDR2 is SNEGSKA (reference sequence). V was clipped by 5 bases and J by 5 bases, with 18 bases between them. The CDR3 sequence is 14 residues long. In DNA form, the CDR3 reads TGCAGTGCTGGTTCGGGGAGGGTAAAGACTGAAGCTTTCTTT. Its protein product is CSAGSGRVKTEAFF.

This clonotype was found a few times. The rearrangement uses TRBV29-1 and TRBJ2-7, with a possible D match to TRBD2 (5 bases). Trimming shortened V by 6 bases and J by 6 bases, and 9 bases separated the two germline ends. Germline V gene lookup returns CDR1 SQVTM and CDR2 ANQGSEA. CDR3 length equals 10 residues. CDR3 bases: TGCAGCGTAGGAGAGGGCGAGCAGTACTTC. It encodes CSVGEGEQYF.

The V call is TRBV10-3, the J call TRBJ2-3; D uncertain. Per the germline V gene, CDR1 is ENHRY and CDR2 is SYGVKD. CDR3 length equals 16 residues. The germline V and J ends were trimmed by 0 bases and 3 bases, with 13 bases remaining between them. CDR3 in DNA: TGTGCCATCAGTGAGTCCTACAAACTCCCTACAGATACGCAGTATTTT. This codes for CAISESYKLPTDTQYF.

CDR3 amino acids: CASSLRQGGSPLHF. In DNA, the CDR3 is TGTGCCAGCAGCTTGCGACAGGGGGGATCACCCCTCCACTTT. The V call is TRBV5-5, the J call TRBJ1-6; 9 bases line up with TRBD1. Germline CDR1 reads SGHKS; CDR2 reads YYEKEE (reference sequence). The length of the CDR3 is 14 residues. Trimming took 1 base from V and 10 from J; bases not matched to a gene: 3.

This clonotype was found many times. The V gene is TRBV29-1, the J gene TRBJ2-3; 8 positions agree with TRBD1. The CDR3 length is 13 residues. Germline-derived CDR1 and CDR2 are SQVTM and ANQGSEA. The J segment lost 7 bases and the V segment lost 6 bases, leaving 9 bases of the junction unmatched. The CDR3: CSVEQGASNTQYF. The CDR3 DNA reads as TGCAGCGTCGAGCAGGGGGCGAGTAATACGCAGTATTTT.

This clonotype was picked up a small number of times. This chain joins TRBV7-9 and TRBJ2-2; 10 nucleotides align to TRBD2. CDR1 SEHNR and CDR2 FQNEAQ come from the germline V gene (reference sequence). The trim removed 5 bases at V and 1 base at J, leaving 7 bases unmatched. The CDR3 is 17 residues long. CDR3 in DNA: TGTGCCAGCAGCCCATCGAGACTAGCGGGGAACACCGGGGAGCTGTTTTTT. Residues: CASSPSRLAGNTGELFF.

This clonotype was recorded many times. In nucleotides, the CDR3 is TGTGCCAGCAGTCCCACAGGGTCCATGTTAGCTTTCTTT. The encoded protein is CASSPTGSMLAFF. The chain links TRBV12-3 or TRBV12-4 to TRBJ1-1; weak D call: TRBD1 (6 bases). The V gene lost 5 bases and the J gene lost 10 bases, with 17 bases spanning the gap. This CDR3 region has 13 residues.